Presented here are 11 T cell receptor beta chains from one specimen sequenced in a study of CXCR3-negative and CXCR3-positive naive CD8 T cells. The authors prepared UMI-labeled TRB cDNA libraries by 5' RACE. TCRdb reprocessed the 5' RACE reads and reports one entry per CDR3 protein, with no DNA. The ten most abundant clones cover about 1.5% of a sample with more than 65,000 distinct CDR3 sequences. The sequenced material came from naive CXCR3- CD8+ T cells from blood. As for subset: CD45RO-CCR7+CD27+CD95- naive CD8+ T cells lacking CXCR3 (TNR3-). These TCRs come from a human donor in good health. Some clones in this sample may be carry-over from other donors' samples.

V usage is TRBV29-1 and J usage is TRBJ2-2; TCRdb lists TRBD1, though no DNA is available to test this call. This CDR3 is built from 11 residues. CDR1 and CDR2 (germline): SQVTM, ANQGSEA. CDR3 amino acids: CSVGQGGELFF.

The chain recombines TRBV9 with TRBJ2-1; lacking DNA, the TRBD1 call made by TCRdb goes unchecked. Germline V gene lookup returns CDR1 SGDLS and CDR2 YYNGEE. The CDR3 spans 16 residues. CDR3 sequence reads: CASSVGDWGLYNEQFF.

The chain uses TRBV11-3 and TRBJ1-5; TCRdb's D call of TRBD1 is untestable without DNA. This CDR3 region has 14 residues. CDR1 and CDR2 from the germline V gene are SGHNT and YENEEA. CDR3 protein: CARGGTVSNQPQHF.

The chain recombines TRBV19 with TRBJ2-7; TCRdb names TRBD1, which stays unverified in the absence of DNA. Looked up from germline, CDR1 is LNHDA and CDR2 is SQIVND (reference sequence). The length of the CDR3 is 13 residues. CDR3 residues: CASSIGQSYEQYF.

The V gene is TRBV7-2, the J gene TRBJ2-5; TCRdb picks TRBD2, but there is no DNA to check that call. The germline V gene encodes CDR1 SGHTA and CDR2 FQGNSA. The CDR3 spans 19 residues. CDR3 sequence: CASSLESRTSGGAWGTQYF.

The chain links TRBV27 to TRBJ1-1; the TRBD1 assignment by TCRdb is unverifiable without DNA. CDR1 is MNHEY, CDR2 SMNVEV, per germline (reference sequence). The CDR3 is made up of 14 amino acids. The CDR3 spells CASSLAGLGTEAFF.

The V gene is TRBV28, the J gene TRBJ2-6; TCRdb calls TRBD2, which cannot be checked without DNA. This CDR3 is built from 20 residues. Germline assignment: CDR1 MDHEN and CDR2 SYDVKM. CDR3 in amino acids: CASSLVLAGASHSGANVLTF.

The chain uses TRBV10-1 and TRBJ2-1; with no DNA, the TCRdb D assignment of TRBD1 cannot be verified. The germline V gene encodes CDR1 WNHNN and CDR2 SYGVQD (reference sequence). The CDR3 has 16 residues. Here the CDR3 reads CASSPSGQGEWNEQFF.

CDR3 protein: CASSPGDRGRETQYF. This rearrangement joins TRBV12-3 or TRBV12-4 to TRBJ2-5; TCRdb's D gene call, TRBD1, goes unchecked for lack of DNA. The CDR3 length is 15 residues.

The rearrangement uses TRBV7-9 and TRBJ1-1; TCRdb gives TRBD1 as the D gene, but with no DNA this cannot be confirmed. The CDR3 runs to 18 residues. CDR1 is SEHNR, CDR2 FQNEAQ, per germline (reference sequence). The CDR3 loop is CASSDDRGPDFFNTEAFF.

V gene TRBV29-1 combines with J gene TRBJ2-2; with no DNA, the TCRdb D assignment of TRBD1 cannot be verified. Germline V gives CDR1 SQVTM, CDR2 ANQGSEA. The CDR3 consists of 15 residues. CDR3 residues: CSVVDRGLETGELFF.